Following are 5 T cell receptor beta chains from one sample sequenced in a study of control samples from healthy donors and cancer patients. Generated by immunoSEQ multiplex PCR, the TCRdb table keeps only in-frame clones and is missing some. The sample has more than 15,000 clones, roughly 80% seen once. Input material: PBMCs. The source is a man aged 80 or over with head and neck cancer.

The chain combines TRBV11-1 with TRBJ2-7, with TRBD2 matching 14 bases. The CDR3 runs 15 residues. J gave up 2 bases and V 5 bases, and 2 bases lay outside the gene matches. Germline loops: CDR1 SGHAT, CDR2 FQDESV (reference sequence). In DNA, the CDR3 is TGTGCCAGCAGCGAGGGACTAGCGGGAGCCTACGAGCAGTACTTC. Translated: CASSEGLAGAYEQYF. Together with reference TRBV11-1 and TRBJ2-7, the CDR3 gives the full variable domain: EAEVAQSPRYKITEKSQAVAFWCDPISGHATLYWYRQILGQGPELLVQFQDESVVDDSQLPKDRFSAERLKGVDSTLKIQPAELGDSAMYLCASSEGLAGAYEQYFGPGTRLTVT.

The chain employs TRBV15 and TRBJ2-7; D is unresolved. This CDR3 comprises 14 residues. Per germline, CDR1 LNHNV and CDR2 YYDKDF (reference sequence). Between the trimmed V and J ends, which lost 0 bases and 4 bases, there was a span of 10 bases. CDR3 sequence reads: CATSREAGIYEQYF. CDR3 coding DNA: TGTGCCACCAGCAGAGAGGCTGGGATTTACGAGCAGTACTTC.

The J gene is TRBJ1-1, the V gene TRBV7-6; 9 nucleotides align to TRBD1. V was pared by 5 bases and J by 5 bases, with 9 bases of the junction left unmatched. In germline, CDR1 is SGHVS, CDR2 FNYEAQ. The CDR3 length is 15 residues. Here the CDR3 DNA reads TGTGCCAGCAGCGAGTCGGGACAGGGAGGGACTGAAGCTTTCTTT. It specifies CASSESGQGGTEAFF.

In DNA, the CDR3 is TGTGCCAGCAGTTTCTCTGGAAACACCATATATTTT. This gives the protein CASSFSGNTIYF. The V call is TRBV12-3 or TRBV12-4, the J call TRBJ1-3; no definite D call. The germline V and J ends were trimmed by 3 bases and 0 bases, with 0 bases remaining between them. The CDR3 has 12 amino acids.

This chain links TRBV10-3 with TRBJ1-4, with 8 bases fitting TRBD1. The V segment lost 0 bases and the J segment 7 bases; nucleotides outside the gene matches: 4. CDR1 is ENHRY and CDR2 is SYGVKD in the germline V gene. The CDR3 runs to 15 residues. The CDR3 loop reads CAISESTGAGEKLFF. Here the CDR3 DNA reads TGTGCCATCAGTGAGTCGACAGGGGCTGGTGAAAAACTGTTTTTT.